This is a list of T cell receptor beta chains from one sample in a study of T-cell reconstitution after alpha-beta-depleted transplantation in children. MiXCR, run by TCRdb on the PCR reads, gives a single entry per CDR3 protein. This sample has about 500,000 distinct CDR3 sequences, with about 33% found just once. The starting material was PBMCs from the stem cell graft donor, obtained from the stem cell graft. Receptors were obtained from a human donor who donated a stem cell graft to a child with aplastic anemia. CDR3s include the opening cysteine and the closing phenylalanine or tryptophan. D genes are given only for firm matches. A clone size is listed for some rows: how often the clone was seen (once, few, many), or a class if it is expanded.

size	D	V	J	DNA	CDR3
.	.	TRBV29-1	TRBJ1-3	TGCAGCGCCCTACGGGGGGATGGAAACACCATATATTTT	CSALRGDGNTIYF
many	TRBD2	TRBV2	TRBJ2-5	TGTGCCAGCACTCGCGGGGGGGTGGAGACCCAGTACTTC	CASTRGGVETQYF
.	.	TRBV7-2	TRBJ1-2	TGTGCCAGCAGCTTTGGGCAATGGAATGGCTACACCTTC	CASSFGQWNGYTF
few	.	TRBV10-3	TRBJ2-1	TGTGCCATCAGTGACTGGCAGGGAGAGAACAATGAGCAGTTCTTC	CAISDWQGENNEQFF
.	.	TRBV4-3	TRBJ1-1	TGCGCCAGCAGCCGCGGGCAGGCTGAAGCTTTCTTT	CASSRGQAEAFF
once	TRBD1	TRBV7-2	TRBJ1-2	TGTGCCAGCAGCTCACAGGGGGTACTAGATGGCTACACCTTC	CASSSQGVLDGYTF
few	TRBD2	TRBV20-1	TRBJ2-5	TGCAGTGCTGTTCCGGGGGGGCGGGGGGAGACCCAGTACTTC	CSAVPGGRGETQYF
.	TRBD1	TRBV15	TRBJ1-1	TGTGCCACCAGCAGGGACAGGGGAGAGAAAATTTTGGAAGCTTTCTTT	CATSRDRGEKILEAFF
.	.	TRBV4-2	TRBJ2-2	TGTGCCAGCAGCGGTGAGGCAGTCGCGAACACCGGGGAGCTGTTTTTT	CASSGEAVANTGELFF
few	TRBD1	TRBV29-1	TRBJ2-2	TGCAGCGTTGAAGAGTGGGCAGGGGGCAGGGAGCTGTTTTTT	CSVEEWAGGRELFF
.	.	TRBV6-2/TRBV6-3	TRBJ1-2	TGTGCCAGCAGACCCGGACACGGCTATGGCTACACCTTC	CASRPGHGYGYTF
few	.	TRBV29-1	TRBJ1-1	TGCAGCGGGAGCCGGGGGACGGACACTGAAGCTTTCTTT	CSGSRGTDTEAFF
.	.	TRBV29-1	TRBJ2-3	TGCAGCGTTGTTGGAGATACGCAGTATTTT	CSVVGDTQYF
few	.	TRBV13	TRBJ2-1	TGTGCCAGCAGGCCCACTAGCCAGCTTGAGCAGTTCTTC	CASRPTSQLEQFF
.	.	TRBV7-9	TRBJ1-4	TGTGCCAGCAGCTTAGTCAATGAAAAACTGTTTTTT	CASSLVNEKLFF
.	.	TRBV28	TRBJ2-5	TGTGCCAGCAGTCTCCAGAGGGGAGAGACCCAGTACTTC	CASSLQRGETQYF
.	TRBD1	TRBV29-1	TRBJ2-2	TGCAGCGCGACCGGGACAGGGGGTTTCACCGGGGAGCTGTTTTTT	CSATGTGGFTGELFF
few	.	TRBV29-1	TRBJ1-4	TGCAGCGCGGAAAGTAATGAAAAACTGTTTTTT	CSAESNEKLFF
few	.	TRBV30	TRBJ2-7	TGTGCCTGGATGTCGGGCAGTACCTACGAGCAGTACTTC	CAWMSGSTYEQYF
.	.	TRBV19	TRBJ2-2	TGTGCCAGTAGGCCGGGGGCGAACACCGGGGAGCTGTTTTTT	CASRPGANTGELFF
.	TRBD1	TRBV27	TRBJ2-5	TGTGCCAGCAGTTTCCGGACAGGACATACGGGGACCCAGTACTTC	CASSFRTGHTGTQYF
.	TRBD1	TRBV7-9	TRBJ1-3	TGTGCCAGCAGCTATGGACAGGGAGAAGCTCGGGGCACCATATATTTT	CASSYGQGEARGTIYF
.	TRBD2	TRBV5-1	TRBJ2-7	TGCGCCAGCAGGTGGGCCCAGCGGGAGAGCTACGAGCAGTACTTC	CASRWAQRESYEQYF
few	.	TRBV30	TRBJ2-2	TGTGCCTGGAGTAAGAGACTGGGTGGGGAGCTGTTTTTT	CAWSKRLGGELFF
.	.	TRBV5-1	TRBJ1-6	TGCGCCAGCAGCTTGGGACAGGCCGATAGACCCCTCCACTTT	CASSLGQADRPLHF
.	TRBD2	TRBV20-1	TRBJ2-2	TGCAGTGCTAGAGGGACTAGCGGGAACACCGGGGAGCTGTTTTTT	CSARGTSGNTGELFF
.	.	TRBV3-1	TRBJ1-2	TGTGCCAGCAGCCAAGGGTCTAGGACACGGACCTCCGGTGGCTACACCTTC	CASSQGSRTRTSGGYTF
.	TRBD2	TRBV27	TRBJ2-1	TGTACCTCCAATCCTAGCGGGAGACACAATGAGCAGTTCTTC	CTSNPSGRHNEQFF
few	.	TRBV29-1	TRBJ1-1	TGCAGCGTTGAAGATCTGGGAGGGACTCGGACTGAAGCTTTCTTT	CSVEDLGGTRTEAFF
few	TRBD1	TRBV7-9	TRBJ1-5	TGTGCCAGCAGCTGGACAGGGGATTCGCGCAATCAGCCCCAGCATTTT	CASSWTGDSRNQPQHF
few	.	TRBV6-6	TRBJ1-2	TGTGCCAGCACCAGGACGTCTGGCTACACCTTC	CASTRTSGYTF
.	.	TRBV15	TRBJ2-1	TGTGCCACCAGCAGGCCCGGGACTTTTTACAATGAGCAGTTCTTC	CATSRPGTFYNEQFF
few	TRBD1	TRBV6-1	TRBJ2-2	TGTGCCAGCAGGCCAGGGGGCACCACCGGGGAGCTGTTTTTT	CASRPGGTTGELFF
few	.	TRBV12-3/TRBV12-4	TRBJ1-1	TGTGCCAGCAGCCCCGGCCGGGTCACTGAAGCTTTCTTT	CASSPGRVTEAFF
.	.	TRBV5-6	TRBJ1-5	TGTGCCAGCAGCTTGGGTCGGTTATATCAGCCCCAGCATTTT	CASSLGRLYQPQHF
few	TRBD1	TRBV5-6	TRBJ1-1	TGTGCCAGCAGCTTGGGGGGGACAGGGGTGAACACTGAAGCTTTCTTT	CASSLGGTGVNTEAFF
.	.	TRBV25-1	TRBJ2-1	TGTGCCAGCCGATGTGAGCAGTTCTTC	CASRCEQFF
.	.	TRBV20-1	TRBJ2-5	TGCAGTGCTGGGATCGGGGCGTTGCAGTACTTC	CSAGIGALQYF
many	.	TRBV12-3/TRBV12-4	TRBJ2-3	TGTGCCAGCAGCCTGACTGGGGCAGATACGCAGTATTTT	CASSLTGADTQYF
.	TRBD2	TRBV11-1	TRBJ2-2	TGTGCCAGCAGCTTAGTCCCCCCTAGCGGGAGTCTGGCCGGGGAGCTGTTTTTT	CASSLVPPSGSLAGELFF
.	.	TRBV15	TRBJ1-5	TGTGCCACCACCCCGGACTCTGGTAATCAGCCCCAGCATTTT	CATTPDSGNQPQHF
.	TRBD2	TRBV6-5	TRBJ2-1	TGTGCCAGCAGTTACTCGGCTAGCGGGAGTATTGAGCAGTTCTTC	CASSYSASGSIEQFF
.	.	TRBV18	TRBJ1-3	TGTGCCAGCTCACCACGACACCTCTCTGGAAACACCATATATTTT	CASSPRHLSGNTIYF
few	.	TRBV7-6	TRBJ2-3	TGTGCCAGCAGTTTTACTACTGCCCCCACAGATACGCAGTATTTT	CASSFTTAPTDTQYF
.	.	TRBV7-8	TRBJ2-7	TGTGCCAGCAGCTTACCCGGATGGGCCCAAGTTCGGGGGTCGGCCTACGAGCAGTACTTC	CASSLPGWAQVRGSAYEQYF
.	TRBD1	TRBV20-1	TRBJ2-5	TGCAGTGCCGACAGGGGGCACCAAGAGACCCAGTACTTC	CSADRGHQETQYF
few	TRBD1	TRBV5-1	TRBJ2-3	TGCGCCAGCAGCCAGGACAGGTTAACAGATACGCAGTATTTT	CASSQDRLTDTQYF
.	.	TRBV18	TRBJ2-1	TGTGCCAGCTCACCATTGGGGAGTGAGCAGTTCTTC	CASSPLGSEQFF
.	.	TRBV29-1	TRBJ1-1	TGCAGCGTTGTCAGGGCAGGGCTCATGAACACTGAAGCTTTCTTT	CSVVRAGLMNTEAFF
.	TRBD2	TRBV7-2	TRBJ2-2	TGTGCCAGCAGCTTAGTGGCGGGAGGAATGGGGGAGCTGTTTTTT	CASSLVAGGMGELFF